These T cell receptor beta chains were read from a single sample in a study of shared clonotypes between healthy human individuals. Sequenced by immunoSEQ multiplex PCR; TCRdb stores in-frame clones only, minus some. The sample lists over a million clones; about 75% were seen once. The sequencing sample was made of memory CD4+ T cells sorted from blood. The receptors shown here come from a man between 18 and 29 years old in good health. Each CDR3 is given with its conserved first and last residue. Each record gives: V gene, J gene, clone size, D gene, CDR3 protein, CDR3 DNA. D genes are given only for firm matches. Some rows have no size entry. The others give once, few or many, or a class for an expanded clone.

v_gene: TRBV2; j_gene: TRBJ1-6; abundance: NA; d_gene: NA; CDR3aa: CARSPLQTGAKGSPLHF; CDR3nt: TGTGCCAGGAGTCCCCTACAGACGGGGGCGAAGGGCTCACCCCTCCACTTT
v_gene: TRBV2; j_gene: TRBJ2-1; abundance: NA; d_gene: NA; CDR3aa: CASSYTGMINEQFF; CDR3nt: TGTGCCAGCAGCTACACAGGGATGATAAATGAGCAGTTCTTC
v_gene: TRBV5-1; j_gene: TRBJ2-5; abundance: NA; d_gene: TRBD2; CDR3aa: CASSLAGGRETQYF; CDR3nt: TGCGCCAGCAGTTTAGCGGGGGGCCGGGAGACCCAGTACTTC
v_gene: TRBV30; j_gene: TRBJ1-2; abundance: NA; d_gene: TRBD1; CDR3aa: CAWRPTGGTVGYTF; CDR3nt: TGTGCCTGGAGACCGACAGGGGGCACGGTTGGCTACACCTTC
v_gene: TRBV7-8; j_gene: TRBJ2-2; abundance: once; d_gene: NA; CDR3aa: CASKYLQAGELFF; CDR3nt: TGTGCCAGCAAATACTTACAAGCTGGGGAGCTGTTTTTT
v_gene: TRBV28; j_gene: TRBJ2-1; abundance: NA; d_gene: TRBD1; CDR3aa: CASSLVGDRGMQFF; CDR3nt: TGTGCCAGCAGTTTAGTCGGGGACAGGGGGATGCAGTTCTTC
v_gene: TRBV10-3; j_gene: TRBJ2-3; abundance: NA; d_gene: TRBD2; CDR3aa: CAITPGGGAQYF; CDR3nt: TGTGCCATCACCCCGGGGGGGGGTGCGCAGTATTTT
v_gene: TRBV19; j_gene: TRBJ1-1; abundance: NA; d_gene: NA; CDR3aa: CASSIVSGRAFF; CDR3nt: TGTGCCAGTAGTATCGTCTCAGGGCGAGCTTTCTTT
v_gene: TRBV19; j_gene: TRBJ2-6; abundance: NA; d_gene: TRBD2; CDR3aa: CASSIFTGGRGPYSGANVLTF; CDR3nt: TGTGCCAGTAGTATATTCACTGGGGGGAGGGGCCCTTACTCTGGGGCCAACGTCCTGACTTTC
v_gene: TRBV6-5; j_gene: TRBJ2-5; abundance: NA; d_gene: TRBD2; CDR3aa: CASRAGGRETQYF; CDR3nt: TGTGCCAGCAGGGCGGGAGGGCGAGAGACCCAGTACTTC
v_gene: TRBV29-1; j_gene: TRBJ2-7; abundance: NA; d_gene: NA; CDR3aa: CSVLGIVDSYEQYF; CDR3nt: TGCAGCGTTCTAGGGATTGTGGACTCCTACGAGCAGTACTTC
v_gene: TRBV11-2; j_gene: TRBJ1-4; abundance: NA; d_gene: NA; CDR3aa: CASSFTGTKNEKLFF; CDR3nt: TGTGCCAGCAGCTTCACCGGGACAAAGAATGAAAAACTGTTTTTT
v_gene: TRBV7-2; j_gene: TRBJ2-3; abundance: NA; d_gene: TRBD2; CDR3aa: CASSATSGRPGDTQYF; CDR3nt: TGTGCCAGCAGCGCGACTAGCGGGAGGCCGGGGGATACGCAGTATTTT
v_gene: TRBV11-2; j_gene: TRBJ2-2; abundance: NA; d_gene: NA; CDR3aa: CASSLGVANTGELFF; CDR3nt: TGTGCCAGCAGCTTAGGAGTTGCGAACACCGGGGAGCTGTTTTTT
v_gene: TRBV2; j_gene: TRBJ2-7; abundance: few; d_gene: TRBD1; CDR3aa: CASRAGTGRTYEQYF; CDR3nt: TGTGCCAGCAGGGCCGGGACAGGGAGAACCTACGAGCAGTACTTC
v_gene: TRBV27; j_gene: TRBJ2-1; abundance: NA; d_gene: TRBD2; CDR3aa: CASSLGTSEYNEQFF; CDR3nt: TGTGCCAGCAGTTTGGGGACTAGCGAATACAATGAGCAGTTCTTC
v_gene: TRBV6-1; j_gene: TRBJ1-6; abundance: NA; d_gene: TRBD1; CDR3aa: CASRDGQGLSSPLHF; CDR3nt: TGTGCCAGCCGCGACGGACAGGGGTTAAGTTCACCCCTCCACTTT
v_gene: TRBV10-1; j_gene: TRBJ2-1; abundance: NA; d_gene: NA; CDR3aa: CASSDESEQFF; CDR3nt: TGCGCCAGCAGTGATGAAAGTGAGCAGTTCTTC
v_gene: TRBV7-6; j_gene: TRBJ2-7; abundance: NA; d_gene: TRBD1; CDR3aa: CASSSNPGQATYEQYF; CDR3nt: TGTGCCAGCAGCTCGAACCCGGGACAGGCTACCTACGAGCAGTACTTC
v_gene: TRBV4-2; j_gene: TRBJ2-7; abundance: NA; d_gene: NA; CDR3aa: CASSRDLSYEQYF; CDR3nt: TGTGCCAGCAGCCGTGATCTCTCCTACGAGCAGTACTTC
v_gene: TRBV27; j_gene: TRBJ1-1; abundance: many; d_gene: TRBD1; CDR3aa: CASSGTGSSPNTEAFF; CDR3nt: TGTGCCAGCAGTGGGACAGGATCATCTCCTAACACTGAAGCTTTCTTT
v_gene: TRBV19; j_gene: TRBJ2-2; abundance: NA; d_gene: NA; CDR3aa: CASSMGRNTGELFF; CDR3nt: TGTGCCAGTAGTATGGGCCGGAACACCGGGGAGCTGTTTTTT
v_gene: TRBV5-8; j_gene: TRBJ2-3; abundance: NA; d_gene: TRBD2; CDR3aa: CASSFQGLAADTQYF; CDR3nt: TGTGCCAGCAGCTTTCAGGGACTAGCTGCAGATACGCAGTATTTT
v_gene: TRBV28; j_gene: TRBJ2-7; abundance: few; d_gene: NA; CDR3aa: CASRAPGPTEFYEQYF; CDR3nt: TGTGCCAGCAGAGCACCGGGACCGACGGAATTCTACGAGCAGTACTTC
v_gene: TRBV7-3; j_gene: TRBJ1-6; abundance: NA; d_gene: TRBD1; CDR3aa: CASSPEGANNSPLHF; CDR3nt: TGTGCCAGCAGTCCCGAGGGGGCAAATAATTCACCCCTCCACTTT
v_gene: TRBV27; j_gene: TRBJ2-5; abundance: few; d_gene: NA; CDR3aa: CASSVRSGETQYF; CDR3nt: TGTGCCAGCAGTGTAAGGTCAGGAGAGACCCAGTACTTC
v_gene: TRBV6-1; j_gene: TRBJ2-7; abundance: NA; d_gene: NA; CDR3aa: CASSEVITLYEQYF; CDR3nt: TGTGCCAGCAGTGAAGTGATCACTCTCTACGAGCAGTACTTC
v_gene: TRBV7-9; j_gene: TRBJ2-5; abundance: NA; d_gene: TRBD2; CDR3aa: CASSLSLASETQYF; CDR3nt: TGTGCCAGCAGCTTATCACTAGCGAGCGAGACCCAGTACTTC
v_gene: TRBV19; j_gene: TRBJ2-7; abundance: few; d_gene: TRBD2; CDR3aa: CASSRLAGENYEQYF; CDR3nt: TGTGCCAGTAGCCGACTAGCGGGAGAAAACTACGAGCAGTACTTC
v_gene: TRBV5-1; j_gene: TRBJ2-1; abundance: NA; d_gene: NA; CDR3aa: CASSSWGDYEQFF; CDR3nt: TGCGCCAGCAGCTCTTGGGGGGACTATGAGCAGTTCTTC
v_gene: TRBV28; j_gene: TRBJ2-7; abundance: NA; d_gene: NA; CDR3aa: CASTTGLLYEQYF; CDR3nt: TGTGCCAGCACGACAGGACTTCTCTACGAGCAGTACTTC
v_gene: TRBV11-2; j_gene: TRBJ1-3; abundance: NA; d_gene: TRBD1; CDR3aa: CASRRGTGQGIGNTIYF; CDR3nt: TGTGCCAGCAGGAGGGGTACGGGACAGGGGATCGGAAACACCATATATTTT
v_gene: TRBV9; j_gene: TRBJ1-2; abundance: few; d_gene: NA; CDR3aa: CASSVGPSTIYGYTF; CDR3nt: TGTGCCAGCAGCGTAGGGCCCTCAACTATCTATGGCTACACCTTC
v_gene: TRBV7-3; j_gene: TRBJ2-1; abundance: NA; d_gene: TRBD2; CDR3aa: CASSPGLAGNEQFF; CDR3nt: TGTGCCAGCAGCCCCGGACTAGCGGGGAATGAGCAGTTCTTC
v_gene: TRBV19; j_gene: TRBJ1-3; abundance: many; d_gene: NA; CDR3aa: CASSIEGKAGNTIYF; CDR3nt: TGTGCCAGTAGTATTGAGGGGAAGGCTGGAAACACCATATATTTT
v_gene: TRBV5-1; j_gene: TRBJ2-5; abundance: once; d_gene: NA; CDR3aa: CASSFASGVEETQYF; CDR3nt: TGCGCCAGCAGTTTCGCTTCGGGAGTCGAAGAGACCCAGTACTTC
v_gene: TRBV15; j_gene: TRBJ1-4; abundance: NA; d_gene: TRBD1; CDR3aa: CATSRAQGSNEKLFF; CDR3nt: TGTGCCACCAGCAGGGCACAGGGGTCTAATGAAAAACTGTTTTTT
v_gene: TRBV2; j_gene: TRBJ2-2; abundance: NA; d_gene: NA; CDR3aa: CASSEGIRWAVKNTGELFF; CDR3nt: TGTGCCAGCAGTGAAGGTATCCGCTGGGCAGTAAAGAACACCGGGGAGCTGTTTTTT
v_gene: TRBV7-2; j_gene: TRBJ1-6; abundance: NA; d_gene: TRBD1; CDR3aa: CASSLVSAGGAYNSPLHF; CDR3nt: TGTGCCAGCAGCTTAGTGTCCGCAGGGGGTGCCTATAATTCACCCCTCCACTTT
v_gene: TRBV5-1; j_gene: TRBJ2-7; abundance: NA; d_gene: NA; CDR3aa: CASRRDFGEGGSYEQYF; CDR3nt: TGCGCCAGCAGGCGGGACTTTGGAGAAGGAGGGTCCTACGAGCAGTACTTC
v_gene: TRBV5-4; j_gene: TRBJ2-7; abundance: NA; d_gene: NA; CDR3aa: CASSLEAGSGYEQYF; CDR3nt: TGTGCCAGCAGCTTGGAGGCAGGCTCTGGATACGAGCAGTACTTC
v_gene: TRBV27; j_gene: TRBJ1-3; abundance: NA; d_gene: NA; CDR3aa: CASSLTGFSGNTIYF; CDR3nt: TGTGCCAGCAGTCTCACAGGGTTCTCTGGAAACACCATATATTTT
v_gene: TRBV4-1; j_gene: TRBJ2-3; abundance: NA; d_gene: TRBD2; CDR3aa: CASSQDFSGGPDTQYF; CDR3nt: TGCGCCAGCAGCCAAGATTTTAGCGGGGGTCCAGATACGCAGTATTTT
v_gene: TRBV28; j_gene: TRBJ1-5; abundance: NA; d_gene: TRBD1; CDR3aa: CASSPYRGNQPQHF; CDR3nt: TGTGCCAGCAGTCCTTACAGGGGGAATCAGCCCCAGCATTTT